The T cell receptor (beta chain) described here comes from a study of tumor-infiltrating lymphocytes in primary liver carcinoma. Study outcomes and limitations: The difference in top-250-clone fraction between tumors and blood was significant, favoring tumors (p = 0.039).

As regards this clonotype: Antigen unknown.

With around 500 ng total RNA as template and a constant-region primer, TCR beta cDNA was made. Libraries covering TCR beta were generated through three nested multiplex PCR rounds (using a slightly modified ARM-PCR). In TCRdb, the multiplex PCR reads were re-called with MiXCR into one record per CDR3 protein. The sample shows some 200,000 distinct CDR3 sequences, 65% of them seen only once. Blood RNA came from unsorted whole blood; germline DNA was also extracted. The collection of roughly 3.7 milliliters of peripheral blood preceded surgery. The sample consisted of peripheral blood. The receptor's source is an older woman with primary liver carcinoma and hepatitis B virus infection.

The CDR3 DNA is TGTGCCAGCAGCTTAAGCCTGTCCAATGAGCAGTTCTTC. Amino acid sequence: CASSLSLSNEQFF. This chain joins TRBV11-2 and TRBJ2-1; unclear D gene. With 2 bases removed from V and 6 bases from J, the gap between germline ends came to 8 bases. Germline CDR1 is SGHAT and CDR2 is FQNNGV. There are 13 residues in the CDR3.